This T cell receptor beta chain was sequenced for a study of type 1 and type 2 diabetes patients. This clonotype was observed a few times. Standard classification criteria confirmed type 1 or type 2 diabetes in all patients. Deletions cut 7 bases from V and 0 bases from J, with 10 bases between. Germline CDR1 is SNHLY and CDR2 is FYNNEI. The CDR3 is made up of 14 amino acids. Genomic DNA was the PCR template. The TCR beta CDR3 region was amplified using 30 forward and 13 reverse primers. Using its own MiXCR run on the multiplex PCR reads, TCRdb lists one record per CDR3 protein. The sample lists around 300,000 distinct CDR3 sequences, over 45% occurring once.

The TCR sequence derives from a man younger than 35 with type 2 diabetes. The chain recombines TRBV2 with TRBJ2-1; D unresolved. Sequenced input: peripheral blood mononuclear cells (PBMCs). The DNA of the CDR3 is TGTGCCAGCAAGAGGATGAGCTCCTACAATGAGCAGTTCTTC. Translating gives CASKRMSSYNEQFF.